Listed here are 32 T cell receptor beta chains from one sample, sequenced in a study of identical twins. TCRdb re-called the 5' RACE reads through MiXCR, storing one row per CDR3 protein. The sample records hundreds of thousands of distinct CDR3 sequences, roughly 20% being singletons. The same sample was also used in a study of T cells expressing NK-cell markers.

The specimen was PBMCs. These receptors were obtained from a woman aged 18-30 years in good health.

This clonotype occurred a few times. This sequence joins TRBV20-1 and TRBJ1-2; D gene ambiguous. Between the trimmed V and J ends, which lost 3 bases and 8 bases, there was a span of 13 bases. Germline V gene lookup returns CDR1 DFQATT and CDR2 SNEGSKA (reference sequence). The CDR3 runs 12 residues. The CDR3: CSARAALGGYTF. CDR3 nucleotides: TGCAGTGCTAGGGCTGCACTCGGGGGCTACACCTTC.

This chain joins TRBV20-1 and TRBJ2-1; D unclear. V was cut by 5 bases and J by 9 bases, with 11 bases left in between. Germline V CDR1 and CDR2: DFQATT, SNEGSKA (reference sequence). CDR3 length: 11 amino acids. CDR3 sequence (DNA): TGCAGTGCTCTTCCCTTGGGTGAGCAGTTCTTC. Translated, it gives CSALPLGEQFF.

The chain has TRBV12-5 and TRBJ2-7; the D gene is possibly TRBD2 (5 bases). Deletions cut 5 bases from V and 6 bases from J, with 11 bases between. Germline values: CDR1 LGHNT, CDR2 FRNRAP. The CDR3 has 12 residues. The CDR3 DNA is TGTGCTAGTGGTACCTCCGCGGGCGAGCAGTACTTC. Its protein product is CASGTSAGEQYF.

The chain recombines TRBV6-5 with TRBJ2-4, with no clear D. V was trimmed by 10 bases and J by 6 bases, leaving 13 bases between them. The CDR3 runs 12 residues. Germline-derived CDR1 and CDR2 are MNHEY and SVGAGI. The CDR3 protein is CATSALGNIQYF. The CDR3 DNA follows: TGTGCCACCTCGGCCTTGGGAAACATTCAGTACTTC.

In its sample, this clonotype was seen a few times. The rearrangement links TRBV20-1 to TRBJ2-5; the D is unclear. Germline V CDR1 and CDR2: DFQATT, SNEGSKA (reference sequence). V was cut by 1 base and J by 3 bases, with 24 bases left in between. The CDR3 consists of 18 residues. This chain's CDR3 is CSARVLPLLTHAEETQYF. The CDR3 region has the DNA TGCAGTGCTAGAGTCCTGCCCCTCCTGACTCACGCGGAAGAGACCCAGTACTTC.

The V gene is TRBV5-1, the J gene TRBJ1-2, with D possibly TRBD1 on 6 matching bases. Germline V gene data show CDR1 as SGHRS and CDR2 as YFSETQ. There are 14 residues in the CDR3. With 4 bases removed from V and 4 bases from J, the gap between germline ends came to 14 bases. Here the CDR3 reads CASSVRGVVYGYTF. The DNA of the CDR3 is TGCGCCAGCAGCGTCAGGGGAGTTGTCTATGGCTACACCTTC.

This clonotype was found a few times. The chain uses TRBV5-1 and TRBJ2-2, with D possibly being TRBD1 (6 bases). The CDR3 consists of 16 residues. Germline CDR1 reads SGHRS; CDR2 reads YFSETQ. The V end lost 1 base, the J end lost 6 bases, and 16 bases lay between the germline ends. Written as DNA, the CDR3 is TGCGCCAGCAGCTTGAGATCCGGGACAAAATCCGGGGAGCTGTTTTTT. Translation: CASSLRSGTKSGELFF. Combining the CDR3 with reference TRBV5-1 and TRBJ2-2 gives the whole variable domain KAGVTQTPRYLIKTRGQQVTLSCSPISGHRSVSWYQQTPGQGLQFLFEYFSETQRNKGNFPGRFSGRQFSNSRSEMNVSTLELGDSALYLCASSLRSGTKSGELFFGEGSRLTVL.

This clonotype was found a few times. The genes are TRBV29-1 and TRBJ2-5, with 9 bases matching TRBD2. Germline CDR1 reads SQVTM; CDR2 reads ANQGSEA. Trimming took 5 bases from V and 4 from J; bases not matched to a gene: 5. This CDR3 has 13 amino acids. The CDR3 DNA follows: TGCAGCGTTCGTACGACTAGCGGAGAGACCCAGTACTTC. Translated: CSVRTTSGETQYF.

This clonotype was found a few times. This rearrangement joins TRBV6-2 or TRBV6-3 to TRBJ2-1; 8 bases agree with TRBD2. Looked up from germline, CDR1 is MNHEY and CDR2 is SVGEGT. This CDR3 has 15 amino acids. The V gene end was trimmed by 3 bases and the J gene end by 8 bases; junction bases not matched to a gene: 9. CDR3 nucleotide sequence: TGTGCCAGCAGTTATTTGGGCGGGGGGAATGATGAGCAGTTCTTC. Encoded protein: CASSYLGGGNDEQFF.

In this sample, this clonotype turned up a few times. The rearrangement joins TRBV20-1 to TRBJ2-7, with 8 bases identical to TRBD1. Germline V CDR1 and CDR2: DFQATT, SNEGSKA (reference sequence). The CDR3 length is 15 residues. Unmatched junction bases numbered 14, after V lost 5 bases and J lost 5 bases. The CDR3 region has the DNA TGCAGTGCTGCCCCACCAGGACAGGGCTTCGACGAGCAGTACTTC. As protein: CSAAPPGQGFDEQYF.

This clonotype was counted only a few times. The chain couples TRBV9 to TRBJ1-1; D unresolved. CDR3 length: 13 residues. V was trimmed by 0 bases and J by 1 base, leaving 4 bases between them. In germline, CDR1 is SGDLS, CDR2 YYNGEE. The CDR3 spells CASSVAANTEAFF. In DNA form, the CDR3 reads TGTGCCAGCAGCGTAGCTGCGAACACTGAAGCTTTCTTT. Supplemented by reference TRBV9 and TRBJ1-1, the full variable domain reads DSGVTQTPKHLITATGQRVTLRCSPRSGDLSVYWYQQSLDQGLQFLIQYYNGEERAKGNILERFSAQQFPDLHSELNLSSLELGDSALYFCASSVAANTEAFFGQGTRLTVV.

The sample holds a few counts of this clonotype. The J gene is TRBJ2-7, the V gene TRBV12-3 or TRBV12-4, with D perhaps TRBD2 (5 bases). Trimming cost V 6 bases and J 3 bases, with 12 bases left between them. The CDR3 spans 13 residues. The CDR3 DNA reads TGTGCCAGCAGCGTCGGGGTCGTCTACGAGCAGTACTTC. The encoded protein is CASSVGVVYEQYF.

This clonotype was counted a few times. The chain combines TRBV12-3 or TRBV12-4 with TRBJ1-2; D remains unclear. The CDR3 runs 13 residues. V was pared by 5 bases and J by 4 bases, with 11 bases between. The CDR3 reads CASSPGRVYGYTF. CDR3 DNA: TGTGCCAGCAGTCCCGGACGTGTCTATGGCTACACCTTC.

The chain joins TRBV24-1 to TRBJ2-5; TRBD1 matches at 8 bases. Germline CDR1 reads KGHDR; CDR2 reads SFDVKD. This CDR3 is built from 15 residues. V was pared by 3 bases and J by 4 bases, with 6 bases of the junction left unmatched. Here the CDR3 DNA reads TGTGCCACCAGTGATCGACAGGGGTCCGGAGAGACCCAGTACTTC. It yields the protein CATSDRQGSGETQYF.

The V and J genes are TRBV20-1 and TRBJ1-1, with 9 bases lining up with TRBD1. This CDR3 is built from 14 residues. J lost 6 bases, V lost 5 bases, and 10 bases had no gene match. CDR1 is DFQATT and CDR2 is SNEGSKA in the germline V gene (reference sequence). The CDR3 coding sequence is TGCAGTGCTTCGAGGACAGGGGAGGTCTCTGAAGCTTTCTTT. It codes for CSASRTGEVSEAFF.

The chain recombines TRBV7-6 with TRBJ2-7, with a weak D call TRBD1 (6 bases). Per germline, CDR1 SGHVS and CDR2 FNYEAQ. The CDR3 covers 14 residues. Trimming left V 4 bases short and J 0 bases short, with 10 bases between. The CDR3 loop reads CASSSGDNSYEQYF. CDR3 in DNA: TGTGCCAGCAGCTCCGGGGACAACTCCTACGAGCAGTACTTC.

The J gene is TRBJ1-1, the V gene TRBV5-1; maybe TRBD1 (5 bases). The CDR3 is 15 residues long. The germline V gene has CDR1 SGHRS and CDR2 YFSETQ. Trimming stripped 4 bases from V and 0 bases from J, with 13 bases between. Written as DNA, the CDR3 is TGCGCCAGCAGCCCTGGGGGGACGCTGAACACTGAAGCTTTCTTT. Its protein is CASSPGGTLNTEAFF.

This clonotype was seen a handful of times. CDR3 nucleotide sequence: TGTGCCAGCAGCCCACGGAACTCGGAGGAGGATACGCAGTATTTT. The encoded protein is CASSPRNSEEDTQYF. The V call is TRBV12-3 or TRBV12-4, the J call TRBJ2-3; D perhaps matches TRBD2 (5 bases). Trimming stripped 6 bases from V and 6 bases from J, with 19 bases between. The length of the CDR3 is 15 residues.

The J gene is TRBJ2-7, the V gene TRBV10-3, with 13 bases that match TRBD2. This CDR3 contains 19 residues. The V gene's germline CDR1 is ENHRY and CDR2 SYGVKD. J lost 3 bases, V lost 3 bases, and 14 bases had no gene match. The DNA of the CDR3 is TGTGCCATCAGTGACCTAGGGACTAGCGGGACTGTGGGGGACTACGAGCAGTACTTC. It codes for CAISDLGTSGTVGDYEQYF.

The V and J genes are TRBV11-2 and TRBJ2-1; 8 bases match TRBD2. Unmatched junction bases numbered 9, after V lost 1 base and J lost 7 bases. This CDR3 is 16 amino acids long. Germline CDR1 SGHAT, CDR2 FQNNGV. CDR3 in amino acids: CASSLVGGTRGNEQFF. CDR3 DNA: TGTGCCAGCAGCTTAGTGGGTGGGACTAGGGGTAATGAGCAGTTCTTC. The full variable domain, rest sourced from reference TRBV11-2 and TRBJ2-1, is EAGVAQSPRYKIIEKRQSVAFWCNPISGHATLYWYQQILGQGPKLLIQFQNNGVVDDSQLPKDRFSAERLKGVDSTLKIQPAKLEDSAVYLCASSLVGGTRGNEQFFGPGTRLTVL.

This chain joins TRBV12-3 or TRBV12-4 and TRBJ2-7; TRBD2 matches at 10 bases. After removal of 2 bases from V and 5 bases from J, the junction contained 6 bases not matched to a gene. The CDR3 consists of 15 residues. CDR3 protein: CASSLFGLAGDEQYF. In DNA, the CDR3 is TGTGCCAGCAGTTTATTCGGGCTAGCGGGAGACGAGCAGTACTTC.

The CDR3 DNA follows: TGTGCCAGTAGTGCCAGGGGCTCCCCTTATGGCTACACCTTC. Protein: CASSARGSPYGYTF. The chain uses TRBV19 and TRBJ1-2, with a possible D match to TRBD1 (6 bases). With 5 bases removed from V and 5 bases from J, the gap between germline ends came to 15 bases. This CDR3 has 14 amino acids. Germline CDR1 LNHDA, CDR2 SQIVND (reference sequence).

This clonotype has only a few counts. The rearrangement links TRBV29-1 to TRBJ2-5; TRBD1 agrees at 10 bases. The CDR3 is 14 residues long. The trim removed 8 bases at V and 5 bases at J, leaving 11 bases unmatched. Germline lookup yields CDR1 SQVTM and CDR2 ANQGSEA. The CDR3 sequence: CSTRGQGGGETQYF. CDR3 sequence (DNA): TGCAGCACCCGCGGACAGGGGGGTGGGGAGACCCAGTACTTC. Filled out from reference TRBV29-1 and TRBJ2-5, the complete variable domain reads SAVISQKPSRDICQRGTSLTIQCQVDSQVTMMFWYRQQPGQSLTLIATANQGSEATYESGFVIDKFPISRPNLTFSTLTVSNMSPEDSSIYLCSTRGQGGGETQYFGPGTRLLVL.

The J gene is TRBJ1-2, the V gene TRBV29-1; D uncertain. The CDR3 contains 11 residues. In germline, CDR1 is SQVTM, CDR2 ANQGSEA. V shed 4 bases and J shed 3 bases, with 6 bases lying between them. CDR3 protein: CSVVADYGYTF. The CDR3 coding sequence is TGCAGCGTTGTAGCAGACTATGGCTACACCTTC. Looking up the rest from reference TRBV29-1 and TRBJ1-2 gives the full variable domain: SAVISQKPSRDICQRGTSLTIQCQVDSQVTMMFWYRQQPGQSLTLIATANQGSEATYESGFVIDKFPISRPNLTFSTLTVSNMSPEDSSIYLCSVVADYGYTFGSGTRLTVV.

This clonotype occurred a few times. CDR3 DNA: TGTGCCAGCCTCTTGGGGGCGGGCCCCAGCACAGATACGCAGTATTTT. Translation: CASLLGAGPSTDTQYF. The chain carries TRBV12-3 or TRBV12-4 and TRBJ2-3, with a tentative D call TRBD1 (6 bases). V lost 8 bases, J lost 0 bases, and 18 bases lay in between. The CDR3 is made up of 16 amino acids.

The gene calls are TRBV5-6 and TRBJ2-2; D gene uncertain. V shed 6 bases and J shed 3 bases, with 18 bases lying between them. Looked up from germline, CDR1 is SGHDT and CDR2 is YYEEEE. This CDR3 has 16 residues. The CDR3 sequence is CASTWGPRWDTGELFF. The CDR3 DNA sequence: TGTGCCAGCACCTGGGGTCCTAGGTGGGACACCGGGGAGCTGTTTTTT.

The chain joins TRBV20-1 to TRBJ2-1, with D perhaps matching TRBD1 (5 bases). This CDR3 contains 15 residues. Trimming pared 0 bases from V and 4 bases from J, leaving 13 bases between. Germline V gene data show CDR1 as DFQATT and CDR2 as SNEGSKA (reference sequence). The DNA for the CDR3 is TGCAGTGCTAGAGATTTGCGACAGTCGTACAATGAGCAGTTCTTC. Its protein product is CSARDLRQSYNEQFF.

The DNA of the CDR3 is TGCAGTGCTAGTCGGGAGCTATCCTACGAGCAGTACTTC. Its protein is CSASRELSYEQYF. V and J are TRBV20-1 and TRBJ2-7; maybe TRBD2 (6 bases). V lost 3 bases, J lost 1 base, and 10 bases lay in between. CDR1 and CDR2 (germline): DFQATT, SNEGSKA (reference sequence). The CDR3 has 13 amino acids.

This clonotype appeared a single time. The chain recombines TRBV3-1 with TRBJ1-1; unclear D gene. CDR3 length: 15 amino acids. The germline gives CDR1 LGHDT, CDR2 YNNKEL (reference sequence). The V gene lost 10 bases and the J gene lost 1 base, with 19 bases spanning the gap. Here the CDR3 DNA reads TGTGCCACCTGCCAAGCGGGAGCAGGGAACACTGAAGCTTTCTTT. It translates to CATCQAGAGNTEAFF.

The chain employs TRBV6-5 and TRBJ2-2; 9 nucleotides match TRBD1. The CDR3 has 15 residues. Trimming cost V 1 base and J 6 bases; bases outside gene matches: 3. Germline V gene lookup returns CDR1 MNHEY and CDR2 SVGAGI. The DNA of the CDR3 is TGTGCCAGCAGTTACTGGGGACAGGGTCCCGGGGAGCTGTTTTTT. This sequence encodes CASSYWGQGPGELFF.

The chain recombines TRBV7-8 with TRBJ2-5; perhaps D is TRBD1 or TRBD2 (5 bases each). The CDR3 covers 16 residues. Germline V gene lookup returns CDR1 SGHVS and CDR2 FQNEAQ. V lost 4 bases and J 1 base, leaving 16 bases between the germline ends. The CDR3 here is CASSSYGAESQETQYF. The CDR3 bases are TGTGCCAGCAGCTCATACGGGGCAGAAAGCCAAGAGACCCAGTACTTC.

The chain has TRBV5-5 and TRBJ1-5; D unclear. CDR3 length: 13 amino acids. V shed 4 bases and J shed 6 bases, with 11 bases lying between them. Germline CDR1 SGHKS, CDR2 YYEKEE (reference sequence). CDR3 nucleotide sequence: TGTGCCAGCAGCAGGGCAGAAGGTCAGCCCCAGCATTTT. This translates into CASSRAEGQPQHF.